This T cell receptor (beta chain) emerged from a study of cytomegalovirus exposure and HLA in healthy donors. Study-wide background: Tens of millions of unique TCR sequences came from HLA-typed donors in an early release.

Primers: 60 Vbeta forward and 13 Jbeta reverse. Produced via immunoSEQ multiplex PCR; TCRdb's table is partial and in-frame only. This table has approximately 100,000 clones, approximately 77% appearing once. The CDR3 consists of 15 residues. CDR1 and CDR2 from the germline V gene are LGHNA and YNFKEQ. V was pared by 2 bases and J by 1 base, with 9 bases between. Likely unrecorded immune exposures existed in these nominally healthy donors. The source material was PBMCs. The chain is built from TRBV4-2 and TRBJ1-3, with unresolved D. The source of this sequence is a woman in her forties in good health and CMV-seronegative. The CDR3 spells CASSQKGASGNTIYF. The CDR3 nucleotides are TGTGCCAGCAGCCAAAAGGGAGCGTCTGGAAACACCATATATTTT.